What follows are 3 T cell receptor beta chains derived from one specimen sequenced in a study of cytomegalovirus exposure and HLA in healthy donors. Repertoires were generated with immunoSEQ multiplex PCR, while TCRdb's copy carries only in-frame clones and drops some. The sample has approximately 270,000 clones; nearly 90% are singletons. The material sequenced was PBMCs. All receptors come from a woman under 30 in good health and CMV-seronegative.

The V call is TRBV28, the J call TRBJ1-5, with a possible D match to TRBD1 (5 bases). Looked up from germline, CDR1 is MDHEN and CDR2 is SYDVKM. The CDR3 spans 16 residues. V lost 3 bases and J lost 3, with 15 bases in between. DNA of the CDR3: TGTGCCAGCAGTTTCACCGACCGGGGGACCAATCAGCCCCAGCATTTT. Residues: CASSFTDRGTNQPQHF.

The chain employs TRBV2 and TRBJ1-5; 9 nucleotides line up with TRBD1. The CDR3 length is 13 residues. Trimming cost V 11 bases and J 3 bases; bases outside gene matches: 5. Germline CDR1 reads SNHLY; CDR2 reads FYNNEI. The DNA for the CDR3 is TGTGCCGTGGGACAGGGAAACAATCAGCCCCAGCATTTT. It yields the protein CAVGQGNNQPQHF.

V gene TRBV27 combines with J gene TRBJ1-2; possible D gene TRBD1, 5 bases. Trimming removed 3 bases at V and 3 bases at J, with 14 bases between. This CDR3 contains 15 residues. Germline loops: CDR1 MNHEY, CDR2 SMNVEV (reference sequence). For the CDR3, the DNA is TGTGCCAGCAGTTTGCGGGGCAGGGAGGACTATGGCTACACCTTC. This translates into CASSLRGREDYGYTF.